The rows below give T cell receptor beta chains drawn from one sample of a study of shared clonotypes between healthy human individuals. The repertoire was sequenced with immunoSEQ multiplex PCR; TCRdb's copy has only in-frame clones and lacks some. Counted here are fewer than 3 million clones, around 90% occurring once; the ten biggest clones make up 0.37%. Sequenced sample: naive CD4+ T cells from PBMCs. The receptors originated from a young man in good health. Some clones in this sample may be carry-over from other donors' samples. Both conserved end residues are trimmed from each CDR3.

cdr3_length,j_call,v_call,cdr3_aa
14,TRBJ2-1,TRBV5-1,ASTPLEGSSYNEQF
14,TRBJ2-1,TRBV5-4,ASSSDSGSSYNEQF
10,TRBJ2-7,TRBV2,ASSEADYEQY
16,TRBJ2-1,TRBV7-9,ASSDRGKAVSSYNEQF
15,TRBJ2-7,TRBV19,ASSTGLTSGRSYEQY
11,TRBJ2-3,TRBV27,ASSALALDTQY
13,TRBJ2-2,TRBV14,ASSRGLSNTGELF
11,TRBJ2-4,TRBV4-1,ASRGVGKNIQY
14,TRBJ2-5,TRBV9,ASSVVDGREQETQY
14,TRBJ2-7,TRBV6-6,ASTRTGGNAPYEQY
12,TRBJ1-5,TRBV2,ASTYTGSEETQH
15,TRBJ2-1,TRBV12-2,ASRSRSRVITHHEQF
13,TRBJ2-5,TRBV9,ASSSRGGNGETQY
13,TRBJ1-3,TRBV27,ASSLYTGPGNTIY
15,TRBJ2-5,TRBV28,ASSMTRTGGFQETQY
14,TRBJ2-1,TRBV9,ASSVAGRASYNEQF
16,TRBJ1-1,TRBV7-9,ASRIPSGTLDPGTEAF
14,TRBJ2-2,TRBV9,ASSPQGQGVTGELF
12,TRBJ1-2,TRBV14,ASSHQQGAYGYT
12,TRBJ2-3,TRBV5-1,ASGTRGSTDTQY
14,TRBJ2-1,TRBV7-3,ASSLGAGAINNEQF
13,TRBJ2-1,TRBV5-4,ASSLGLAGLGEQF
13,TRBJ2-5,TRBV29-1,SVGWGGMYQETQY
12,TRBJ1-1,TRBV27,ASTRGGRWTEAF
11,TRBJ2-7,TRBV5-4,ASSLGQGLEQY
12,TRBJ1-6,TRBV5-1,ASRSDSDNSPLH
14,TRBJ1-3,TRBV28,ASSLGKGYSGNTIY
13,TRBJ2-3,TRBV2,ASGTRQGATDTQY
12,TRBJ2-5,TRBV11-2,ASSLSEGRETQY
18,TRBJ2-6,TRBV27,ASTPRTSGLYSSGANVLT
15,TRBJ1-6,TRBV7-9,ASSLAPGTGYNSPLH